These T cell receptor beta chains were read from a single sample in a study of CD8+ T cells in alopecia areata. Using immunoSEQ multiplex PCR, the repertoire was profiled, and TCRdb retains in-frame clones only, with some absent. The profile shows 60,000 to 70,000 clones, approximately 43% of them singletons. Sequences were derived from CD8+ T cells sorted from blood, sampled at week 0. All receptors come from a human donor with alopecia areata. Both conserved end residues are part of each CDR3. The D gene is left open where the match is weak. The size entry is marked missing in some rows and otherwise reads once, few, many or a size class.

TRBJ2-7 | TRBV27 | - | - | TGTGCCAGCAGCTGGGACGGCTACGAGCAGTACTTC | CASSWDGYEQYF
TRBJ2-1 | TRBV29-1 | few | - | TGCAGCGTTGAGGGTATGAGCTCCTACAATGAGCAGTTCTTC | CSVEGMSSYNEQFF
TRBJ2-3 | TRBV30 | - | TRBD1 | TGTGCCTGGAGTGTAGGGGGCGAAAGCACAGATACGCAGTATTTT | CAWSVGGESTDTQYF
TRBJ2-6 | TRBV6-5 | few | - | TGTGCCAGCAGTTCCCAGGGATCTGGGGCCAACGTCCTGACTTTC | CASSSQGSGANVLTF
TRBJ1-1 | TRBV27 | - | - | TGTGCCAGCATGGAGGGGTGGGACACTGAAGCTTTCTTT | CASMEGWDTEAFF
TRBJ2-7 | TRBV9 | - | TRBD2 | TGTGCCAGCAGCCACGGGGGGGGACCTTCGCCCTACGAGCAGTACTTC | CASSHGGGPSPYEQYF
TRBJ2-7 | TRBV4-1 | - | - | TGCGCCAGCAGCCAAGATTTAGCGGAGGTCGAGCAGTACTTC | CASSQDLAEVEQYF
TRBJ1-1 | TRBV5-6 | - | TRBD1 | TGTGCCAGCAGCTTGATACAGGGGGCCAACATTGAAGCTTCCTTT | CASSLIQGANIEASF
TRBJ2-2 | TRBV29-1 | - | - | TGCAGCGTTGAATCTTATCCGAACACCGGGGAGCTGTTTTTT | CSVESYPNTGELFF
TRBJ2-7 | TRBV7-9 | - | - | TGTGCCAGCAGCCAAGATTCGACTAGTCCCTCCTACGAGCAGTACTTC | CASSQDSTSPSYEQYF
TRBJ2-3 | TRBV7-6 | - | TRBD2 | TGTGCCAGCAGCTCCCTAGCGGGAGGGCCCCAAGATACGCAGTATTTT | CASSSLAGGPQDTQYF
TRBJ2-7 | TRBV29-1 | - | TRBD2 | TGCAGCGCCGGCTTTAGCGGGAGCGGGGAGCAGTACTTC | CSAGFSGSGEQYF
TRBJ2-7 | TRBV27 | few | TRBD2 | TGTGCCAGCAGTCCGGGACTAGCTCCCTACGAGCAGTACTTC | CASSPGLAPYEQYF
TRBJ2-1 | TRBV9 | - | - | TGTGCCAGCAGCGTCGGCGCGATCGATGAGCAGTTCTTC | CASSVGAIDEQFF
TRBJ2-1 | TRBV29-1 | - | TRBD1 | TGCAGCGGTGGACAGGATACCTACAATGAGCAGTTCTTC | CSGGQDTYNEQFF
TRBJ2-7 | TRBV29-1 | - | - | TGCAGCGTTGGAAACTCCAATAACTACGAGCAGTACTTC | CSVGNSNNYEQYF
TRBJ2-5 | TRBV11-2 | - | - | TGTGCCAGCAGCCCACCCCTCGACAGGCGCGGGTACTTC | CASSPPLDRRGYF
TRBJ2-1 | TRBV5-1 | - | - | TGCGCCAGCAGCCAAGTTCCGAGCGAGCAGTTCTTC | CASSQVPSEQFF
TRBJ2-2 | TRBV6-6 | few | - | TGTGCCAGCAGCTACAGGGACGGCACCGGGGAGCTGTTTTTT | CASSYRDGTGELFF
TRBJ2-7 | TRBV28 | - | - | TGTGCCAGCAGTACAGAACAGGGTCGGGGTCCGTACTTC | CASSTEQGRGPYF
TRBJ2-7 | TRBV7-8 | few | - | TGTGCCAGCAGCTTAGAACTAGATTACTACGAGCAGTACTTC | CASSLELDYYEQYF
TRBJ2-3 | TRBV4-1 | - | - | TGCGCCAGCAGCCAAGTAGGCGGGTCAGATACGCAGTATTTT | CASSQVGGSDTQYF
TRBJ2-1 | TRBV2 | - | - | TGTGCCAGCAGTGCTGTGGCCTACAATGAGCAGTTCTTC | CASSAVAYNEQFF
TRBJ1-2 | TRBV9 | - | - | TGTGCCAGCAGCCGAGCGGGGGCCTATGGCTACACCTTC | CASSRAGAYGYTF
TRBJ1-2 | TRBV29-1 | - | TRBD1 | TGCAGCGTTCCCCGGGACAGGGGAGGCTACACCTTC | CSVPRDRGGYTF
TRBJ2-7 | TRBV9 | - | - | TGTGCCAGCAGCGTAGCATCCGGGACGGGATACGAGCAGTACTTC | CASSVASGTGYEQYF
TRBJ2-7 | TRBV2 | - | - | TGTGCCAGCAGTGGTGCCAGGGGCTACGAGCAGTACTTC | CASSGARGYEQYF
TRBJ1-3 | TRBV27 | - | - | TGTGCCAGCAGTTTAGGGTTCTCTGGAAACACCATATATTTT | CASSLGFSGNTIYF
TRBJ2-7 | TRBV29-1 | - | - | TGCAGCGTTGAGGCCGACCAGACCTACGAGCAGTACTTC | CSVEADQTYEQYF
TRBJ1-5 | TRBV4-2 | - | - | TGTGCCAGCAGCCAAGGGTCTCAGCCCCAGCATTTT | CASSQGSQPQHF
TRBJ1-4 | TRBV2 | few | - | TGTGCCAGCAGTCGGACAGCAACTAATGAAAAACTGTTTTTT | CASSRTATNEKLFF
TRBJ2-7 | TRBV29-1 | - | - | TGCAGCGTTGAAGATCCCCTTATTCGAGACCGTCCGGCCGAGCAGTACTTC | CSVEDPLIRDRPAEQYF
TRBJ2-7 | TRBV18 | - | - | TGTGCCACCTCTGATAGGGACCAAACCTACGAGCAGTACTTC | CATSDRDQTYEQYF
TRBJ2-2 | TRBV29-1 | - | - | TGCAGCGGGGGGACACCGAACACCGGGGAGCTGTTTTTT | CSGGTPNTGELFF
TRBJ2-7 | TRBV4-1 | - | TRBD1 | TGCGCCAGCAGCCAAGTGGCGACAGGGGATTACGAGCAGTACTTC | CASSQVATGDYEQYF
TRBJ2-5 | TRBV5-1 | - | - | TGCGCCAGCAGCCACGGACAGCAAGAGACCCAGTACTTC | CASSHGQQETQYF
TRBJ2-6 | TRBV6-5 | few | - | TGTGCCATCGGGGACAAGGGCCCTGGGGCCAACGTCCTGACTTTC | CAIGDKGPGANVLTF
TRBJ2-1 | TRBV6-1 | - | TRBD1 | TGTGCCAGCGAATTAGGGGGCTCCCACAATGAGCAGTTCTTC | CASELGGSHNEQFF
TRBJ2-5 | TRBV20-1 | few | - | TGCAGTGCTAGAGATCTAAGAGCCCAGTACTTC | CSARDLRAQYF
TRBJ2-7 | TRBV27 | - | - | TGTGCCAGCAGCTACGCGCCGGGGCGCGAGCAGTACTTC | CASSYAPGREQYF
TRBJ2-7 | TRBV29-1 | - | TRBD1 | TGCAGCGTTTCTCCGGGACAGTCGAGCGAGCAGTACTTC | CSVSPGQSSEQYF
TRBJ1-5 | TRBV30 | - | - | TGTGCCTGGAGTTCGAGGGGGGGCTTTGATCAGCCCCAGCATTTT | CAWSSRGGFDQPQHF
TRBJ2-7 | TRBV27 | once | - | TGTGCCAGCAGTTTTACGGGGCGCGAGCAGTACTTC | CASSFTGREQYF
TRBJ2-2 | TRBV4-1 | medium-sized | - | TGCGCCAGCAGCCAAGTGTTGGATCCCACCGGGGAGCTGTTTTTT | CASSQVLDPTGELFF
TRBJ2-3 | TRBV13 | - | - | TGTGCCAGCAGCTTACGGGGGGCTTTATCAGATACGCAGTATTTT | CASSLRGALSDTQYF
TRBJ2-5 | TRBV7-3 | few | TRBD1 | TGTGCCAGCAGCCCAGACGCCAGGGGGCGCCGGGAGACCCAGTACTTC | CASSPDARGRRETQYF